This is a list of T cell receptor beta chains from one sample in a study of OX40 agonist ivuxolimab in advanced cancers. Clones were read by immunoSEQ multiplex PCR, and TCRdb kept only the in-frame ones, dropping some. The table records tens of thousands of clones, 70% to 90% of them present only once. The specimen was CD4+ or CD8+ T cells sorted from blood, collected in a trial of the OX40 agonist ivuxolimab. These receptors all stem from an adult with an advanced solid tumor such as melanoma, head and neck, liver or kidney cancer. CDR3s include the opening cysteine and the closing phenylalanine or tryptophan. A D gene is named only where the DNA matches it firmly. Clone sizes are given selectively: once, few, many, or a class where the clone is expanded.

D gene	clone size	V gene	J gene	CDR3 protein	CDR3 DNA
.	.	TRBV19	TRBJ2-7	CASSNPTNPLYEQYF	TGTGCCAGTAGTAATCCGACCAACCCCCTCTACGAGCAGTACTTC
.	.	TRBV9	TRBJ2-1	CASSRPAQGSGNEQFF	TGTGCCAGCAGCAGACCGGCCCAGGGTTCGGGGAATGAGCAGTTCTTC
.	.	TRBV11-2	TRBJ1-1	CASSLWRKEAFF	TGTGCCAGCAGCTTATGGCGAAAAGAAGCTTTCTTT
TRBD1	.	TRBV27	TRBJ1-2	CASSSQGAWGYGYTF	TGTGCCAGCAGTTCCCAGGGGGCCTGGGGCTATGGCTACACCTTC
TRBD1	.	TRBV5-6	TRBJ1-4	CASSFWTGRNEKLFF	TGTGCCAGCAGCTTTTGGACAGGGCGTAATGAAAAACTGTTTTTT
TRBD2	.	TRBV7-2	TRBJ2-7	CASSLRLAGLASHEQYF	TGTGCCAGCAGCTTGAGGCTAGCGGGGTTAGCGTCCCACGAGCAGTACTTC
TRBD1	.	TRBV6-6	TRBJ2-7	CASSYSNGQGKYEQYF	TGTGCCAGCAGTTACTCAAACGGACAGGGAAAGTACGAGCAGTACTTC
TRBD2	.	TRBV4-3	TRBJ2-1	CASSLTSGGHNEQFF	TGCGCCAGCAGCCTCACTAGCGGGGGGCACAATGAGCAGTTCTTC
.	once	TRBV5-1	TRBJ1-1	CASSPAGAGNTEAFF	TGCGCCAGCAGCCCGGCAGGGGCGGGGAACACTGAAGCTTTCTTT
TRBD2	.	TRBV12-5	TRBJ2-1	CASGDRRGLAGYNEQFF	TGTGCTAGTGGCGACCGACGGGGACTAGCGGGGTACAATGAGCAGTTCTTC
.	.	TRBV6-5	TRBJ2-7	CASRPLGAGDHEQYF	TGTGCCAGCAGACCCCTGGGGGCGGGGGACCACGAGCAGTACTTC
.	.	TRBV4-1	TRBJ1-5	CASSQDGRGNQPQHF	TGCGCCAGCAGCCAAGATGGGAGGGGGAATCAGCCCCAGCATTTT
.	.	TRBV7-3	TRBJ1-1	CASSLGTNTEAFF	TGTGCCAGCAGCTTGGGGACTAACACTGAAGCTTTCTTT
TRBD2	.	TRBV7-3	TRBJ2-3	CASSLGLAGGGDTQYF	TGTGCCAGCAGCTTGGGACTAGCGGGGGGCGGAGATACGCAGTATTTT
TRBD1	few	TRBV27	TRBJ1-1	CASSPWTGVTEAFF	TGTGCCAGCAGTCCATGGACAGGGGTCACTGAAGCTTTCTTT
TRBD2	.	TRBV7-3	TRBJ2-3	CASSSGLAGEADTQYF	TGTGCCAGCAGCAGTGGACTAGCGGGGGAGGCAGATACGCAGTATTTT
TRBD1	few	TRBV29-1	TRBJ2-1	CSVDSGQAYNEQFF	TGCAGCGTTGACTCGGGACAGGCCTACAATGAGCAGTTCTTC
.	.	TRBV5-4	TRBJ2-3	CASSLSGVVDTQYF	TGTGCCAGCAGCTTGTCCGGGGTCGTGGATACGCAGTATTTT
.	.	TRBV9	TRBJ2-3	CASSVARGGDTQYF	TGTGCCAGCAGCGTAGCGAGGGGGGGGGATACGCAGTATTTT
TRBD1	.	TRBV7-6	TRBJ1-6	CASSLSGDSSYNSPLHF	TGTGCCAGCAGCTTATCGGGGGACAGCTCCTATAATTCACCCCTCCACTTT
.	once	TRBV12-2	TRBJ1-2	CASRSDRDYGYTF	TGTGCAAGTCGCTCCGACAGGGACTATGGCTACACCTTC
TRBD2	.	TRBV7-6	TRBJ2-1	CASSLRSSGGTNEQFF	TGTGCCAGCAGCTTACGCTCTAGCGGGGGGACCAATGAGCAGTTCTTC
.	.	TRBV4-1	TRBJ2-2	CASSQESGPEVELFF	TGCGCCAGCAGCCAAGAAAGTGGGCCGGAGGTGGAGCTGTTTTTT
.	.	TRBV5-6	TRBJ2-3	CASSLRRQRTDTQYF	TGTGCCAGCAGCTTGCGGCGACAGCGCACAGATACGCAGTATTTT
.	.	TRBV5-5	TRBJ1-1	CASSLVAQTNTEAFF	TGTGCCAGCAGCTTGGTCGCTCAGACGAACACTGAAGCTTTCTTT
.	.	TRBV4-2	TRBJ1-2	CASSQVTRETNYGYTF	TGTGCCAGCAGCCAAGTGACAAGAGAGACTAACTATGGCTACACCTTC
.	.	TRBV18	TRBJ1-1	CASSPGRGTEAFF	TGTGCCAGCTCACCAGGGCGGGGCACTGAAGCTTTCTTT
TRBD2	.	TRBV12-5	TRBJ2-5	CASAPGSGGETQYF	TGTGCTAGTGCCCCGGGGAGCGGGGGCGAGACCCAGTACTTC
.	once	TRBV10-2	TRBJ1-6	CASSERVQKSFNSPLHF	TGCGCCAGCAGTGAGAGGGTGCAAAAAAGCTTTAATTCACCCCTCCACTTT
TRBD1	.	TRBV19	TRBJ1-5	CASSIKGQGTQPQHF	TGTGCCAGTAGTATCAAAGGACAGGGGACTCAGCCCCAGCATTTT
.	.	TRBV19	TRBJ1-1	CASSIASRNTEAFF	TGTGCCAGTAGTATAGCGTCCAGGAACACTGAAGCTTTCTTT
TRBD1	.	TRBV5-5	TRBJ1-3	CASSPNPDRGSGNTIYF	TGTGCCAGCAGCCCTAACCCGGACAGGGGCTCTGGAAACACCATATATTTT
.	.	TRBV7-9	TRBJ1-4	CASSLQGGDLKGNEKLFF	TGTGCCAGCAGCTTACAGGGAGGGGATCTGAAGGGTAATGAAAAACTGTTTTTT
.	few	TRBV4-1	TRBJ1-6	CASSQAWTENSPLHF	TGCGCCAGCAGCCAAGCGTGGACGGAAAATTCACCCCTCCACTTT
.	.	TRBV7-9	TRBJ2-7	CASSLATGREGYEQYF	TGTGCCAGCAGCTTAGCGACAGGTAGGGAGGGCTACGAGCAGTACTTC
.	.	TRBV5-1	TRBJ2-5	CASYTGKETQYF	TGCGCCAGTTACACAGGGAAGGAGACCCAGTACTTC
.	once	TRBV7-2	TRBJ1-2	CASDRDKNYGYTF	TGTGCCAGCGACCGGGACAAGAACTATGGCTACACCTTC
TRBD1	.	TRBV9	TRBJ1-2	CASSYGQGGYGYTF	TGTGCCAGCAGTTACGGACAGGGGGGATATGGCTACACCTTC
TRBD2	.	TRBV27	TRBJ2-7	CASSLSGGKGYEQYF	TGTGCCAGCAGTTTATCCGGGGGGAAGGGCTACGAGCAGTACTTC
.	.	TRBV6-5	TRBJ2-7	CATLSGMEFYEQYF	TGTGCCACCCTCTCCGGGATGGAGTTCTACGAGCAGTACTTC
.	.	TRBV30	TRBJ1-2	CAWRGPPGRADGYTF	TGTGCCTGGAGAGGGCCCCCGGGGAGGGCGGATGGCTACACCTTC
TRBD1	.	TRBV10-1	TRBJ2-7	CASSESILGQGGYEQYF	TGCGCCAGCAGTGAGTCCATTTTGGGACAGGGTGGCTACGAGCAGTACTTC
.	.	TRBV27	TRBJ2-7	CASSLVGFASYEQYF	TGTGCCAGCAGTTTGGTAGGGTTTGCCTCCTACGAGCAGTACTTC
TRBD1	.	TRBV27	TRBJ1-2	CASSETSTGGYNYGYTF	TGTGCCAGCAGTGAGACCTCGACAGGGGGCTATAACTATGGCTACACCTTC
.	.	TRBV10-3	TRBJ2-7	CAATGTGSYEQYF	TGTGCCGCCACCGGGACCGGTTCCTACGAGCAGTACTTC
TRBD1	.	TRBV27	TRBJ1-6	CASSWGTVDAPLHF	TGTGCCAGCAGTTGGGGGACAGTGGATGCACCCCTCCACTTT